The rows below give T cell receptor beta chains drawn from one sample of a study of blood T cell repertoires in COVID-19. The method was immunoSEQ multiplex PCR; TCRdb's version includes in-frame clones alone and lacks a portion of them. The table includes 120,000 to 150,000 clones, around 84% detected once. Sequenced sample: peripheral blood. The receptors shown here come from a human donor in a cohort sampled during active COVID-19. Both conserved end residues are part of each CDR3. A D gene is named only where the DNA matches it firmly. Not every row has a clone size; where given, it reads once, few, many or a size class.

D	V	J	size	DNA	CDR3
TRBD1	TRBV6-2/TRBV6-3	TRBJ2-5	.	TGTGCCAGCAGTTACTCGTGGACAGGGGGTCAAGAGACCCAGTACTTC	CASSYSWTGGQETQYF
.	TRBV6-5	TRBJ2-2	once	TGTGCCAGCAGCCCCGACGGGGACACCGGGGAGCTGTTTTTT	CASSPDGDTGELFF
TRBD1	TRBV6-5	TRBJ2-1	few	TGTGCCAGCAGTTACGGGGACAGGTTACTCAATGAGCAGTTCTTC	CASSYGDRLLNEQFF
.	TRBV11-1	TRBJ2-5	few	TGTGCCAGCAGCTCCAGGGAATCCCCAGAGACCCAGTACTTC	CASSSRESPETQYF
TRBD2	TRBV7-9	TRBJ2-2	.	TGTGCCAGCAGGGGGCGGGAGGATCCCGGGGAGCTGTTTTTT	CASRGREDPGELFF
.	TRBV5-6	TRBJ2-7	few	TGTGCCAGCAGCTGGGTCCAGGGGAACGAGCAGTACTTC	CASSWVQGNEQYF
.	TRBV27	TRBJ2-2	.	TGTGCCAGCACGAGTCGGGTCGGGGAGCTGTTTTTT	CASTSRVGELFF
TRBD1	TRBV5-4	TRBJ2-2	.	TGTGCCAGCAGCTCAAGACAGGGAAGTAGCACCGGGGAGCTGTTTTTT	CASSSRQGSSTGELFF
.	TRBV4-1	TRBJ2-1	.	TGCGCCAGCAGCCAAGCCGCGACTAGGGATGAGCAGTTCTTC	CASSQAATRDEQFF
.	TRBV7-9	TRBJ2-1	.	TGTGCCAGCAGCTTAGGGGGAGGACAGGTCAGAGAGCAGTTCTTC	CASSLGGGQVREQFF
.	TRBV5-1	TRBJ2-7	few	TGCGCCAGCAGCCCGGGGTTGGCCTTGGGCGAGCAGTACTTC	CASSPGLALGEQYF
TRBD1	TRBV7-2	TRBJ2-3	once	TGTGCCAGCAGCTTATCGCGACAGGGCGGAGTCGGAGATACGCAGTATTTT	CASSLSRQGGVGDTQYF
TRBD1	TRBV18	TRBJ2-6	.	TGTGCCAGCTCACCACGACAGGGGGCGGGGGCCAACGTCCTGACTTTC	CASSPRQGAGANVLTF
.	TRBV4-1	TRBJ2-7	.	TGCGCCAGCAGCCAAGATGTCGGGAGTCCTCGGAACGAGCAGTACTTC	CASSQDVGSPRNEQYF
.	TRBV7-8	TRBJ2-5	.	TGTGCCAGCAGCATCCGCGGGGTTAACAGTCAAGAGACCCAGTACTTC	CASSIRGVNSQETQYF
.	TRBV14	TRBJ2-2	.	TGTGCCAGCAGCCAATATCGGGGAGTGAACACCGGGGAGCTGTTTTTT	CASSQYRGVNTGELFF
TRBD1	TRBV6-5	TRBJ2-1	.	TGTGCCAGCAACCGGGACAGGGACTATGAGCAGTTCTTC	CASNRDRDYEQFF
.	TRBV28	TRBJ2-7	.	TGTGCCAGCACAAGGAGTACCTACGAGCAGTACTTC	CASTRSTYEQYF
TRBD2	TRBV11-3	TRBJ2-1	.	TGTGCCAGCGGCCCCGGGGTAGCGGGGGTTCTGGATGAGCAGTTCTTC	CASGPGVAGVLDEQFF
.	TRBV6-1	TRBJ1-1	once	TGTGCCAGCAGTGAAGCAGGGGCGGTGGTAGGGAACACTGAAGCTTTCTTT	CASSEAGAVVGNTEAFF
TRBD1	TRBV19	TRBJ1-3	.	TGTGCCAGTAGTGAGGACAGGGGGCGCGGAAACACCATATATTTT	CASSEDRGRGNTIYF
TRBD2	TRBV27	TRBJ2-7	.	TGTGCCAGCAGTTCCGCCGGGAGCGGGAGCTACGAGCAGTACTTC	CASSSAGSGSYEQYF
TRBD1	TRBV6-5	TRBJ1-2	once	TGTGCCAGCAGGGTAACACAGGGGGACTATGGCTACACCTTC	CASRVTQGDYGYTF
TRBD1	TRBV28	TRBJ2-7	.	TGTGCCAGCAGTTCTCCGGGACAGGGCTCCTACGAGCAGTACTTC	CASSSPGQGSYEQYF
.	TRBV7-2	TRBJ1-1	.	TGTGCCAGCGGAATGGGCCCGAACACTGAAGCTTTCTTT	CASGMGPNTEAFF
.	TRBV7-9	TRBJ1-1	.	TGTGCCAGCAGCTTATGGAGGGATTTGAACACTGAAGCTTTCTTT	CASSLWRDLNTEAFF
.	TRBV7-9	TRBJ1-1	.	TGTGCCAGCAGCTTATATAGGGCGGGGGCTGTGAACACTGAAGCTTTCTTT	CASSLYRAGAVNTEAFF
TRBD2	TRBV10-3	TRBJ2-3	once	TGTGCCATCAGCCTTAGCGGGGGGACAGATACGCAGTATTTT	CAISLSGGTDTQYF
TRBD1	TRBV5-6	TRBJ2-2	.	TGTGCCAGCAGCGGGGACAGGACGGGGGAGACCGGGGAGCTGTTTTTT	CASSGDRTGETGELFF
TRBD2	TRBV6-5	TRBJ2-1	few	TGTGCCAGCAGTTGGGAGGGTAGGAGCAATGAGCAGTTCTTC	CASSWEGRSNEQFF
TRBD1	TRBV3-1/TRBV3-2	TRBJ2-7	.	TGTGCCAGCAGCCAAAACAGGGGGATGTACTTC	CASSQNRGMYF
.	TRBV5-1	TRBJ2-4	few	TGCGCCAGCAGCTTGAATTCCATAGCCAAAAACATTCAGTACTTC	CASSLNSIAKNIQYF
TRBD2	TRBV7-6	TRBJ2-1	.	TGTGCCAGCAGCAGATCCGGGACTAGCGGGAGATCTACCAATGAGCAGTTCTTC	CASSRSGTSGRSTNEQFF
.	TRBV7-2	TRBJ2-7	.	TGTGCCAGCAGCGTGGTTAGTAGCCTCGAGCAGTACTTC	CASSVVSSLEQYF
TRBD2	TRBV9	TRBJ2-1	.	TGTGCCAGCAGCATCGGGACTAGCTCAAACAATGAGCAGTTCTTC	CASSIGTSSNNEQFF
TRBD1	TRBV18	TRBJ2-2	few	TGTGCCAGCTCACCACTTCGCCTAGGGGGCGGAAAGACCGGGGAGCTGTTTTTT	CASSPLRLGGGKTGELFF
TRBD1	TRBV5-1	TRBJ1-2	.	TGCGCCAGCAGCGGGGGACAGGTGGTCGGCTACACCTTC	CASSGGQVVGYTF
TRBD1	TRBV30	TRBJ2-1	.	TGTGCCTGGAAAGGACAGGGGTTGGGTGAGCAGTTCTTC	CAWKGQGLGEQFF
.	TRBV6-5	TRBJ2-7	.	TGTGCCAGCAGTTACTCGAGGGGGGGCTCCTACGAGCAGTACTTC	CASSYSRGGSYEQYF
TRBD2	TRBV29-1	TRBJ2-5	.	TGCAGCGTTGATATGGGGGGGGAGACCCAGTACTTC	CSVDMGGETQYF
.	TRBV7-8	TRBJ2-3	.	TGTGCCAGCAGCCCGCGGACTGACACAGATACGCAGTATTTT	CASSPRTDTDTQYF
TRBD1	TRBV9	TRBJ1-2	.	TGTGCCAGCAGCACCGGACAGGGAAGGGCGTATGGCTACACCTTC	CASSTGQGRAYGYTF
.	TRBV20-1	TRBJ2-7	few	TGCAGTGCGCACAGTTCCTACGAGCAGTACTTC	CSAHSSYEQYF
TRBD2	TRBV28	TRBJ2-7	.	TGTGCCGCGTTGTCCAGCGGGAGGACGGATTACGAGCAGTACTTC	CAALSSGRTDYEQYF
.	TRBV7-9	TRBJ2-5	.	TGTGCCAGCAGCTTAGCATCCGGGGGGCCCGTTGAGACCCAGTACTTC	CASSLASGGPVETQYF
.	TRBV30	TRBJ2-1	once	TGTGCCTGGAGTGTGCCAAGGGGGATAACCTACAATGAGCAGTTCTTC	CAWSVPRGITYNEQFF
TRBD2	TRBV18	TRBJ2-1	.	TGTGCCAGCTCACCACCTAGCGGGAGGACTGAGCAGTTCTTC	CASSPPSGRTEQFF
TRBD2	TRBV7-9	TRBJ2-7	once	TGTGCCAGCAGCTTAGAGGGTTGGGGGAGGGCCCTCGACGAGCAGTACTTC	CASSLEGWGRALDEQYF
.	TRBV30	TRBJ1-3	.	TGTGCCTGGAGTTCCGGGTGGAAAGACACCATATATTTT	CAWSSGWKDTIYF
.	TRBV5-1	TRBJ1-1	.	TGCGCCAGCAGCTACGGGAACACTGAAGCTTTCTTT	CASSYGNTEAFF